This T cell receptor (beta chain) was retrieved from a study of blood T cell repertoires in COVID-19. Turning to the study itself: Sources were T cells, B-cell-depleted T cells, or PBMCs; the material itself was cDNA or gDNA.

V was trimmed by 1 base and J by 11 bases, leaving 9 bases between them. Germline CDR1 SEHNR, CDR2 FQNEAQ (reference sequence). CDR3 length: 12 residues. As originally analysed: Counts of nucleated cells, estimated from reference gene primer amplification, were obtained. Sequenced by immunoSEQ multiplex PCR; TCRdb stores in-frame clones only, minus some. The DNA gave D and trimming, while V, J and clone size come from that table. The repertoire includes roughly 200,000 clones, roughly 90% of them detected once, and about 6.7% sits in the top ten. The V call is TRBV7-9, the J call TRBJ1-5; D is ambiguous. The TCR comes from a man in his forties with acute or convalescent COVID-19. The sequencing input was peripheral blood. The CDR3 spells CASSLGPRSQHF. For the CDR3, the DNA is TGTGCCAGCAGCTTAGGGCCACGATCCCAGCATTTT.